Sequencing of this TCR beta chain was carried out in a study of shared clonotypes between healthy human individuals. How the authors handled the data: ImmunoSEQ gave junction-only sequences without quality scores, so filtering differed. Libraries were prepared by immunoSEQ multiplex PCR; TCRdb keeps only in-frame clonotypes and omits some of them. The DNA gave D and trimming, while V, J and clone size come from that table. Of around 2.1 million clones in the sample, about 92% were seen once. Naive-designated CD8 cells lacked CD45RO, were positively enriched for CCR7, and omitted terminally differentiated effector memory CD45RA+ cells. From germline, CDR1 is MNHNS and CDR2 SASEGT. The CDR3 consists of 11 residues.

The sequencing input was naive CD8+ T cells from PBMCs. The V gene is TRBV6-1, the J gene TRBJ1-2, with 7 positions matching TRBD1. This TCR derives from a man in his late teens or twenties in good health. Some clones in this sample may be carry-over from other donors' samples. Written as DNA, the CDR3 is TGTATACCAGGGACAGCATATGGCTACACCTTC. Protein sequence: CIPGTAYGYTF.